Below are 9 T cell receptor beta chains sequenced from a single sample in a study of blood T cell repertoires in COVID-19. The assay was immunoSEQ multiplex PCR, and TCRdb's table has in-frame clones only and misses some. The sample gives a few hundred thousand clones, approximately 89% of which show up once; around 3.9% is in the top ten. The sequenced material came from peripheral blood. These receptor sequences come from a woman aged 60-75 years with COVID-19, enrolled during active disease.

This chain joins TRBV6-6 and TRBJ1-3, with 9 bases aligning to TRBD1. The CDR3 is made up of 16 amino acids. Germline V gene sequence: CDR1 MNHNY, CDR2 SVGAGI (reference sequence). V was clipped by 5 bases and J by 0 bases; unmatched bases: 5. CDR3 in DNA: TGTGCCAGCAGTCCCGGGACAGGGTTCTCTGGAAACACCATATATTTT. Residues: CASSPGTGFSGNTIYF.

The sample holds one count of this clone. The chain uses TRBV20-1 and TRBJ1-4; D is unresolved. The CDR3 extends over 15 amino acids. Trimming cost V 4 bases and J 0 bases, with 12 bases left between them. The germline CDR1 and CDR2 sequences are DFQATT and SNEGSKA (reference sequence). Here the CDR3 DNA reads TGCAGTGCTAATGAGAGATTTGCAACTAATGAAAAACTGTTTTTT. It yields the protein CSANERFATNEKLFF.

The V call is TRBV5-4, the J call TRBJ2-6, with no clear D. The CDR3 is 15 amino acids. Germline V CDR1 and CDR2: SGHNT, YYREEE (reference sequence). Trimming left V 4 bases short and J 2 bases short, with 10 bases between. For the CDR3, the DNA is TGTGCCAGCAGCCTACCAAATACTGGGGCCAACGTCCTGACTTTC. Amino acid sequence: CASSLPNTGANVLTF.

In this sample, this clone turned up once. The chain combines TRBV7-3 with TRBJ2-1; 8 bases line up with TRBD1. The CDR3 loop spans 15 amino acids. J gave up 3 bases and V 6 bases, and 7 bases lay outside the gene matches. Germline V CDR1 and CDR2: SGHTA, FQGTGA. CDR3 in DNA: TGTGCCAGCAGTCAGCAGGGGGCCGACTACAATGAGCAGTTCTTC. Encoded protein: CASSQQGADYNEQFF.

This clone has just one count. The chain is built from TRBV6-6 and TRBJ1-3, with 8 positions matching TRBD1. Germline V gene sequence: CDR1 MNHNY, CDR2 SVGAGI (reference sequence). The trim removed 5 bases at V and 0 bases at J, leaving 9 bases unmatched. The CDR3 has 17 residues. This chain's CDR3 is CASSRSHRGSSGNTIYF. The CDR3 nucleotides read TGTGCCAGCAGTCGAAGTCACAGGGGGTCCTCTGGAAACACCATATATTTT.

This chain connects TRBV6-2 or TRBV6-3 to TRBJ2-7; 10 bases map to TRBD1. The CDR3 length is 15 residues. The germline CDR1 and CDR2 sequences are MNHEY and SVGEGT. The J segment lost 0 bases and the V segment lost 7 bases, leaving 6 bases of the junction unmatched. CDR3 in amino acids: CASNPGTGVSYEQYF. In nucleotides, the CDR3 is TGTGCCAGCAACCCAGGGACAGGGGTCTCCTACGAGCAGTACTTC.

The CDR3 DNA is TGCGCCAGCAGCTACGGACTAGAGTTGGAGACCCAGTACTTC. Its translation: CASSYGLELETQYF. This chain links TRBV5-1 with TRBJ2-5, with TRBD2 identical over 7 bases. The junction had 7 bases not matched to a gene; V was cut back by 3 bases and J by 5 bases. Germline lookup yields CDR1 SGHRS and CDR2 YFSETQ. The CDR3 has 14 amino acids.

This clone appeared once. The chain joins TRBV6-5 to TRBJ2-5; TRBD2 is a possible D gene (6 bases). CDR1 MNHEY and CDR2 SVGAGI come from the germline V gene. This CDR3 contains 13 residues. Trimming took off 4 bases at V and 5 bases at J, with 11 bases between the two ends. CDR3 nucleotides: TGTGCCAGCAGTTTCTTCGCGGGGGAGACCCAGTACTTC. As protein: CASSFFAGETQYF.

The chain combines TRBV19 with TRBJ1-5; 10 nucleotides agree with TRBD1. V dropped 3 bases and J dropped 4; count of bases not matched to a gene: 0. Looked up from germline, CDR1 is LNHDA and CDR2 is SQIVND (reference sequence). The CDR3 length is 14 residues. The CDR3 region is CASSMDRGNQPQHF. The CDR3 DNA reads TGTGCCAGTAGTATGGACAGGGGGAATCAGCCCCAGCATTTT.